The 5 T cell receptor beta chains reported below all come from one sample, sequenced in a study of blood T cell repertoires in COVID-19. Libraries were prepared by immunoSEQ multiplex PCR; TCRdb keeps only in-frame clonotypes and omits some of them. Here the sample spans roughly 52,000 clones, approximately 82% being singletons. The source material was peripheral blood. These receptors originate from a human donor in a cohort sampled during active or convalescent COVID-19.

The chain recombines TRBV7-2 with TRBJ2-1; the match to TRBD2 covers 9 bases. Germline CDR1 reads SGHTA; CDR2 reads FQGNSA. CDR3 size: 16 residues. J lost 1 base, V lost 5 bases, and 6 bases had no gene match. In DNA form, the CDR3 reads TGTGCCAGCAGCCGCACTAGCGGGCGATCCTACAATGAGCAGTTCTTC. Translation: CASSRTSGRSYNEQFF.

V is TRBV7-8 and J is TRBJ1-1; a weak D match, TRBD1 (6 bases). V was shortened by 5 bases and J by 1 base, with 20 bases between the two germline ends. The CDR3 runs to 17 residues. CDR1 SGHVS and CDR2 FQNEAQ come from the germline V gene. The CDR3 protein is CASSPNHNRVGNTEAFF. CDR3 DNA: TGTGCCAGCAGCCCGAATCACAACAGGGTGGGGAACACTGAAGCTTTCTTT.

As concerns this clone: Other DNA sequences in this sample translate to the same CDR3. This rearrangement joins TRBV5-1 to TRBJ2-5, with 9 bases fitting TRBD2. The V and J ends lost 0 bases and 1 base, in that order; junction bases with no gene match: 7. CDR3 length: 17 amino acids. Germline CDR1 is SGHRS and CDR2 is YFSETQ. CDR3 sequence (DNA): TGCGCCAGCAGCTTGGCCCTCGCGGGGGGGCCCCAAGAGACCCAGTACTTC. Translated: CASSLALAGGPQETQYF.

The chain combines TRBV11-3 with TRBJ2-7, with unresolved D. The V and J ends lost 4 bases and 1 base respectively, with 5 bases between them. Germline CDR1 reads SGHNT; CDR2 reads YENEEA. This CDR3 comprises 12 residues. Here the CDR3 DNA reads TGTGCCAGCAGCTCAGGATCCTACGAGCAGTACTTC. Amino acids: CASSSGSYEQYF. The full variable domain, with the rest looked up from reference TRBV11-3 and TRBJ2-7, is EAGVVQSPRYKIIEKKQPVAFWCNPISGHNTLYWYLQNLGQGPELLIRYENEEAVDDSQLPKDRFSAERLKGVDSTLKIQPAELGDSAVYLCASSSGSYEQYFGPGTRLTVT.

The chain joins TRBV20-1 to TRBJ1-2; tentatively, D is TRBD1 (5 bases). This CDR3 has 13 amino acids. Germline CDR1 and CDR2: DFQATT and SNEGSKA (reference sequence). Trimming took 3 bases from V and 4 from J, leaving 12 bases between them. The CDR3 bases are TGCAGTGCTAGTCCAGGGCTCACCTATGGCTACACCTTC. This sequence encodes CSASPGLTYGYTF.